Presented here are 7 T cell receptor beta chains from one specimen sequenced in a study of cytomegalovirus exposure and HLA in healthy donors. Use of 60 Vbeta and 13 Jbeta primers characterized the PCR. Measured with immunoSEQ multiplex PCR; TCRdb has only the in-frame clones, and not every one. The sample carries 150,000 to 200,000 clones, over 75% recorded once. Source material: PBMCs. The receptors shown here come from a female donor in good health and CMV-seronegative.

This chain joins TRBV10-3 and TRBJ2-7, with 7 bases lining up with TRBD1. The CDR3 sequence is 14 residues long. CDR1 is ENHRY and CDR2 is SYGVKD in the germline V gene. The trim removed 4 bases at V and 3 bases at J, leaving 6 bases unmatched. The CDR3 DNA is TGTGCCATCAGTGGTACAGGGGTTCGCTACGAGCAGTACTTC. This translates into CAISGTGVRYEQYF.

This clone was counted a few times. At one end, the junction sequence differs from germline, possibly due to a read error. The gene calls are TRBV6-6 and TRBJ1-5; 9 bases map to TRBD1. This CDR3 has 14 amino acids. CDR1 is MNHNY, CDR2 SVGAGI, per germline (reference sequence). CDR3 bases: TGTGCCAGCAGTTTAACAGGGGGCAAACAGCCCCAGCATTTT. This translates into CASSLTGGKQPQHF.

The rearrangement joins TRBV5-1 to TRBJ2-5; TRBD2 aligns across 12 bases. The CDR3 loop spans 16 amino acids. V lost 4 bases to trimming and J lost 4 bases; unmatched junction nucleotides: 8. The germline gives CDR1 SGHRS, CDR2 YFSETQ. The DNA of the CDR3 is TGCGCCAGCAGCCTCGGACTAGCGGGAATGGGAGAGACCCAGTACTTC. Translating gives CASSLGLAGMGETQYF.

J is TRBJ1-1 and V is TRBV6-1; D perhaps matches TRBD1 (5 bases). Germline CDR1 MNHNS, CDR2 SASEGT. Trimming removed 5 bases at V and 0 bases at J, with 13 bases between. This CDR3 is 15 amino acids long. The DNA of the CDR3 is TGTGCCAGCAGTTCAGGGTCAATCATGAACACTGAAGCTTTCTTT. Residues: CASSSGSIMNTEAFF.

The J gene is TRBJ1-6, the V gene TRBV11-2; D unclear. Per the germline V gene, CDR1 is SGHAT and CDR2 is FQNNGV. V shed 1 base and J shed 8 bases, with 3 bases lying between them. The CDR3 spans 12 residues. The CDR3 region is CASSLADSPLHF. In nucleotides, the CDR3 is TGTGCCAGCAGCTTAGCAGATTCACCCCTCCACTTT.

This clone was seen only a few times. The J gene is TRBJ1-1, the V gene TRBV6-1, with D unresolved. CDR1 and CDR2 (germline): MNHNS, SASEGT. CDR3 size: 11 residues. With 11 bases removed from V and 1 base from J, the gap between germline ends came to 8 bases. CDR3 amino acids: CASAANTEAFF. CDR3 bases: TGTGCCTCGGCGGCGAACACTGAAGCTTTCTTT.

The chain combines TRBV19 with TRBJ2-1; 16 nucleotides align to TRBD2. The CDR3 runs 14 residues. Trimming took 10 bases from V and 12 from J; bases not matched to a gene: 9. Germline V gene lookup returns CDR1 LNHDA and CDR2 SQIVND (reference sequence). CDR3: CATMGTSGRDGQFF. The CDR3 region has the DNA TGTGCCACCATGGGGACTAGCGGGAGGGATGGGCAGTTCTTC.